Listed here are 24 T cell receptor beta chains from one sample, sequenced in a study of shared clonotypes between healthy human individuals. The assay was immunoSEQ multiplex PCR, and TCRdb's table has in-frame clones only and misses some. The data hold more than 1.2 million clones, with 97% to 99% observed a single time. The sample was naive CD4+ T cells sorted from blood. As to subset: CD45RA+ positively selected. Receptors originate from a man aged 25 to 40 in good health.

The CDR3 DNA reads TGCGCCAGCAGAGGGGGAAGTGGGTTGAACACTGAAGCTTTCTTT. Translated, it gives CASRGGSGLNTEAFF. The chain employs TRBV5-1 and TRBJ1-1; weak D call: TRBD1 (6 bases). The CDR3 spans 15 residues. CDR1 and CDR2 from the germline V gene are SGHRS and YFSETQ. V lost 5 bases and J lost 0, with 14 bases in between.

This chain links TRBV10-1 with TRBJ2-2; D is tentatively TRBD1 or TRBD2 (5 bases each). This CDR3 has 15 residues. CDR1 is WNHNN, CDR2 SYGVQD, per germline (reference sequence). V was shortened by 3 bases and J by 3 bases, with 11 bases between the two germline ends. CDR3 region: CASSDPGRDTGELFF. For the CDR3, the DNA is TGCGCCAGCAGTGATCCGGGACGAGACACCGGGGAGCTGTTTTTT.

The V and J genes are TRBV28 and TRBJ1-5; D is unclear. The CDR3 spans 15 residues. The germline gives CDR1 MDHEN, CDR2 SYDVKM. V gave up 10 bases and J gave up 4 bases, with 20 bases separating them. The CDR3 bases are TGTGCCACCTCCCTCAAATCTTCTTGGAATCAGCCCCAGCATTTT. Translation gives CATSLKSSWNQPQHF.

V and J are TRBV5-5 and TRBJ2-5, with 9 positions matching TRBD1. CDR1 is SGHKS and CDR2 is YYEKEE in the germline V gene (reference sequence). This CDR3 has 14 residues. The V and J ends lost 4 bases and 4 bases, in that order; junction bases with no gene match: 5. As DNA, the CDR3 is TGTGCCAGCAGCACGAAGACAGGGGGAGAGACCCAGTACTTC. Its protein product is CASSTKTGGETQYF.

CDR3 sequence reads: CASSSAPGQGGELFF. The DNA for the CDR3 is TGCGCCAGCAGCTCCGCCCCGGGACAGGGCGGGGAGCTGTTTTTT. The chain uses TRBV5-1 and TRBJ2-2; 9 bases match TRBD1. J gave up 7 bases and V 3 bases, and 7 bases lay outside the gene matches. Germline CDR1 SGHRS, CDR2 YFSETQ. The CDR3 extends over 15 amino acids.

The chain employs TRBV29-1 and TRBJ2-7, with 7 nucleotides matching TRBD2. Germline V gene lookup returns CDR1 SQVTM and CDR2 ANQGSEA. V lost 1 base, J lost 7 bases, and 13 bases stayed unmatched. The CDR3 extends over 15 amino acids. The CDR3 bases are TGCAGCGTTGAAGTGCGGCGGGAGCCTCCCGGAGAGCAGTACTTC. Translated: CSVEVRREPPGEQYF.

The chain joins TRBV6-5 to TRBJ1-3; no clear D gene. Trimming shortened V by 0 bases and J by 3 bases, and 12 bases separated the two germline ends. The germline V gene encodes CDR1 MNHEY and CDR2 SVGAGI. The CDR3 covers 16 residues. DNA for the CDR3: TGTGCCAGCAGTTACTCTCGGGGTACTCTTGGAAACACCATATATTTT. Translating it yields CASSYSRGTLGNTIYF.

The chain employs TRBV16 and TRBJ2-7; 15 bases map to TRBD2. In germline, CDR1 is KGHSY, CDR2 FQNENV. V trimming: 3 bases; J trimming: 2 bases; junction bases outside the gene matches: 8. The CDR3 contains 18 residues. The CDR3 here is CASSQPPGLAGGTYEQYF. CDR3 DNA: TGTGCCAGCAGCCAGCCCCCGGGACTAGCGGGAGGCACCTACGAGCAGTACTTC.

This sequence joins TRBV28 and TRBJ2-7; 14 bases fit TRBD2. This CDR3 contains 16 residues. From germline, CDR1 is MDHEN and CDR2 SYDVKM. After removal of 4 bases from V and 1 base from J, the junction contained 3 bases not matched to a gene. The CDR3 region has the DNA TGTGCCAGCAGTTCCCGGACTAGCGGGAGGTCCTACGAGCAGTACTTC. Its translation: CASSSRTSGRSYEQYF.

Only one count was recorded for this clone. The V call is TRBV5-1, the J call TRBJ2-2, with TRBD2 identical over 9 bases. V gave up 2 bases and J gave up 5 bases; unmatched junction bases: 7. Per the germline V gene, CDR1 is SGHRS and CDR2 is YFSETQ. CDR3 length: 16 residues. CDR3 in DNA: TGCGCCAGCAGCTTTTTCCTAGCGGGACTAACCGGGGAGCTGTTTTTT. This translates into CASSFFLAGLTGELFF.

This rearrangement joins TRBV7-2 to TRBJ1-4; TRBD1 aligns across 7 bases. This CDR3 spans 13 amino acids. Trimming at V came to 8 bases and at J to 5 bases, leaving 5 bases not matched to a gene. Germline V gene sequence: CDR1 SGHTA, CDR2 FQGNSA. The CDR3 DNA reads TGTGCCAGCCAACAGGGACAGAATGAAAAACTGTTTTTT. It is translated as CASQQGQNEKLFF.

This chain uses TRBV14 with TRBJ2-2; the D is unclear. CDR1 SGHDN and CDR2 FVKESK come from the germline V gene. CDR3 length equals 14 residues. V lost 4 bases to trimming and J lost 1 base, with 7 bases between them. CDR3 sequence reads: CASSRAGNTGELFF. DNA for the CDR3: TGTGCCAGCAGCCGAGCAGGGAACACCGGGGAGCTGTTTTTT.

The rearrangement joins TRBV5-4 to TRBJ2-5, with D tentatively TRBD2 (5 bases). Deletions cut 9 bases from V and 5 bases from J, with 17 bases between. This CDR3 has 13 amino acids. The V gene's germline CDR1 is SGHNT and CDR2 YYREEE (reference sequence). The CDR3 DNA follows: TGTGCCACTCGGACTCAACCTCTCGAGACCCAGTACTTC. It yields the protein CATRTQPLETQYF.

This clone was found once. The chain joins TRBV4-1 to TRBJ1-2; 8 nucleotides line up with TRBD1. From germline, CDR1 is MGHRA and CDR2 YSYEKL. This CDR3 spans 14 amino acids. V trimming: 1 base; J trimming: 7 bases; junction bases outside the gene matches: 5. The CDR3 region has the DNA TGCGCCAGCAGCCAAGCCCAGGGGGCGATTGGCTACACCTTC. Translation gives CASSQAQGAIGYTF.

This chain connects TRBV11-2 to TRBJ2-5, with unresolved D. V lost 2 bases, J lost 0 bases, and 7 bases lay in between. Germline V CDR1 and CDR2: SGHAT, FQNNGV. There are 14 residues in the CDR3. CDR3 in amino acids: CASSLSNYQETQYF. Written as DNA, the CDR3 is TGTGCCAGCAGCTTAAGCAACTACCAAGAGACCCAGTACTTC.

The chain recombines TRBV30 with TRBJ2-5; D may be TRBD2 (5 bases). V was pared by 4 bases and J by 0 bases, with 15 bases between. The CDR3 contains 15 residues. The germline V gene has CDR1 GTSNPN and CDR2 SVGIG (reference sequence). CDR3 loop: CAWTGLLQNQETQYF. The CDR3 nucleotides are TGTGCCTGGACGGGGTTACTACAGAACCAAGAGACCCAGTACTTC.

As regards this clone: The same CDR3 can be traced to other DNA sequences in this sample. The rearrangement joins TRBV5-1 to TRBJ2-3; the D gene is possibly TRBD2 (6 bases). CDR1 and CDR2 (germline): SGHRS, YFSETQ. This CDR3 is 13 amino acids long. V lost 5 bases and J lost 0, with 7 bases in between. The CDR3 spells CASREGSTDTQYF. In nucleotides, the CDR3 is TGCGCCAGCAGGGAGGGCAGCACAGATACGCAGTATTTT.

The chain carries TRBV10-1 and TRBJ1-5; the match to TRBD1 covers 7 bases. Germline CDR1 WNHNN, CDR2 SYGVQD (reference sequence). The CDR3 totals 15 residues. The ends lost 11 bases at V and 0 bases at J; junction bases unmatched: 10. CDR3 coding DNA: TGCGCCCGGGTTGGGGGACAGCATAGCAATCAGCCCCAGCATTTT. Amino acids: CARVGGQHSNQPQHF.

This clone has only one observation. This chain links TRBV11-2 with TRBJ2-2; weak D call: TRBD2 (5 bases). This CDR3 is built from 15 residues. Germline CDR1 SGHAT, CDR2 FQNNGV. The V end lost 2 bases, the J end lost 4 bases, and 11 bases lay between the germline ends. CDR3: CASSLKRLRTGELFF. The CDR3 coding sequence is TGTGCCAGCAGCTTAAAGCGGCTCCGCACCGGGGAGCTGTTTTTT.

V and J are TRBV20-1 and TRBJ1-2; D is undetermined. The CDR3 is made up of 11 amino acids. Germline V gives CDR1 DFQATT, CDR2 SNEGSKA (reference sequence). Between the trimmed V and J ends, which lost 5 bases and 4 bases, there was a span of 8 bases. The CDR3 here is CSAHSAYGYTF. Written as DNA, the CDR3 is TGCAGTGCTCACAGCGCCTATGGCTACACCTTC.

CDR3 sequence (DNA): TGTGCCAGCCGGACTAGCGGGCCCCACAATGAGCAGTTCTTC. Protein product: CASRTSGPHNEQFF. The chain carries TRBV7-8 and TRBJ2-1; 11 bases line up with TRBD2. Germline values: CDR1 SGHVS, CDR2 FQNEAQ. J lost 5 bases, V lost 8 bases, and 5 bases had no gene match. This CDR3 spans 14 amino acids.

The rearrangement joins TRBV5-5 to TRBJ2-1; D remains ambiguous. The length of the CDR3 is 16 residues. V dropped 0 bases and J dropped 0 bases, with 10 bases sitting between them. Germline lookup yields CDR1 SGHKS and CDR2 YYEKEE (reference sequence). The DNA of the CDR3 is TGTGCCAGCAGCTTGGGCGGCAGCAGCTCCTACAATGAGCAGTTCTTC. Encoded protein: CASSLGGSSSYNEQFF.

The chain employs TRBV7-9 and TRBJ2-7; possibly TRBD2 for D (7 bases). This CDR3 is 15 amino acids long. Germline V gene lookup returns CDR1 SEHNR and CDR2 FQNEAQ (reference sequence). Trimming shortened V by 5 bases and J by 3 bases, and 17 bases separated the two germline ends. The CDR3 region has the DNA TGTGCCAGCAGCCAACCGGGGGGCTCGGTCTACGAGCAGTACTTC. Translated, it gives CASSQPGGSVYEQYF.

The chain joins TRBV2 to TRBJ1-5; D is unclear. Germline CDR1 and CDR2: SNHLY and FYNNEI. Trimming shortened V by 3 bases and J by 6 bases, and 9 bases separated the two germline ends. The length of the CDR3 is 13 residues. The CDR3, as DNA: TGTGCCAGCAGTGAGAATGGGCCTCAGCCCCAGCATTTT. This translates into CASSENGPQPQHF.